A single sample gave rise to the 12 T cell receptor beta chains below, sequenced in a study of blood T cell repertoires in COVID-19. Sequencing used immunoSEQ multiplex PCR; TCRdb keeps in-frame clones, though not all of them. Seen here are 150,000 to 250,000 clones, roughly 79% observed once, and the top ten hold 6% to 8%. The sample taken for sequencing was peripheral blood. These receptors were obtained from a human donor with acute or convalescent COVID-19. The donor label of this sample is uncertain.

V is TRBV6-5 and J is TRBJ1-1, with TRBD1 identical over 8 bases. This CDR3 has 14 residues. The V gene end was trimmed by 5 bases and the J gene end by 12 bases; junction bases not matched to a gene: 14. CDR1 and CDR2 from the germline V gene are MNHEY and SVGAGI. This CDR3 is CASSTTGQGIRTFF. The DNA of the CDR3 is TGTGCCAGCAGTACCACCGGACAGGGAATTAGAACTTTCTTT.

The J gene is TRBJ1-2, the V gene TRBV7-3, with 9 bases identical to TRBD1. Trimming cost V 5 bases and J 7 bases; bases outside gene matches: 11. CDR3 size: 15 residues. Germline V gene lookup returns CDR1 SGHTA and CDR2 FQGTGA. The chain's CDR3 is CASSPGVGQGIGYTF. CDR3 DNA sequence: TGTGCCAGCAGCCCAGGGGTGGGACAGGGAATTGGCTACACCTTC.

This chain joins TRBV6-2 or TRBV6-3 and TRBJ1-5; 7 positions agree with TRBD1. Germline CDR1 MNHEY, CDR2 SVGEGT. The length of the CDR3 is 13 residues. V lost 6 bases, J lost 5 bases, and 4 bases stayed unmatched. The CDR3 protein is CASSDTGDQPQHF. CDR3 DNA: TGTGCCAGCAGCGACACAGGGGATCAGCCCCAGCATTTT.

The V and J genes are TRBV5-1 and TRBJ1-4, with D maybe TRBD1 (6 bases). Germline V gene lookup returns CDR1 SGHRS and CDR2 YFSETQ. This CDR3 is 16 amino acids long. Between the trimmed V and J ends, which lost 4 bases and 0 bases, there was a span of 13 bases. CDR3 DNA: TGCGCCAGCAGCCCTGGGGGGGCTGCAACTAATGAAAAACTGTTTTTT. This codes for CASSPGGAATNEKLFF.

The V and J genes are TRBV7-3 and TRBJ2-7, with 8 bases aligning to TRBD1. With V trimmed by 3 bases and J by 0 bases, 4 bases remained unmatched. CDR3 size: 15 residues. Germline assignment: CDR1 SGHTA and CDR2 FQGTGA. The CDR3 bases are TGTGCCAGCAGCTTGCGTCAGGGGGCCTCCTACGAGCAGTACTTC. Translated, it gives CASSLRQGASYEQYF. Filled out from reference TRBV7-3 and TRBJ2-7, the complete variable domain reads GAGVSQTPSNKVTEKGKYVELRCDPISGHTALYWYRQSLGQGPEFLIYFQGTGAADDSGLPNDRFFAVRPEGSVSTLKIQRTERGDSAVYLCASSLRQGASYEQYFGPGTRLTVT.

The J gene is TRBJ2-7, the V gene TRBV10-3; TRBD1 matches at 7 bases. Germline CDR1 and CDR2: ENHRY and SYGVKD. The CDR3 is 14 amino acids. J gave up 3 bases and V 4 bases, and 6 bases lay outside the gene matches. The CDR3 spells CAISAGTEYYEQYF. In DNA form, the CDR3 reads TGTGCCATCAGTGCCGGGACAGAGTACTACGAGCAGTACTTC.

This clone was recorded once. The chain links TRBV5-6 to TRBJ2-1, with TRBD2 matching 10 bases. From germline, CDR1 is SGHDT and CDR2 YYEEEE. The CDR3 totals 14 residues. V was clipped by 2 bases and J by 6 bases; unmatched bases: 2. CDR3 sequence (DNA): TGTGCCAGCAGCTTCGGGACTAGCGCCAATGAGCAGTTCTTC. This translates into CASSFGTSANEQFF.

The gene calls are TRBV4-1 and TRBJ1-5; a possible D gene is TRBD1 (5 bases). CDR3 length equals 19 residues. Germline values: CDR1 MGHRA, CDR2 YSYEKL. V lost 0 bases and J 2 bases, leaving 20 bases between the germline ends. CDR3 sequence (DNA): TGCGCCAGCAGCCAAGAGCTCCTGGGAGGGGCCGTAGGCAATCAGCCCCAGCATTTT. Protein: CASSQELLGGAVGNQPQHF.

The V call is TRBV19, the J call TRBJ2-2; 7 nucleotides agree with TRBD2. J lost 6 bases, V lost 3 bases, and 7 bases had no gene match. This CDR3 comprises 15 residues. Germline V gene lookup returns CDR1 LNHDA and CDR2 SQIVND (reference sequence). The CDR3: CASSILTGGAGELFF. Written as DNA, the CDR3 is TGTGCCAGTAGTATTTTAACGGGAGGAGCCGGGGAGCTGTTTTTT.

The gene calls are TRBV5-4 and TRBJ2-1; the D gene is possibly TRBD1 (6 bases). The V gene's germline CDR1 is SGHNT and CDR2 YYREEE (reference sequence). Trimming shortened V by 3 bases and J by 10 bases, and 20 bases separated the two germline ends. The CDR3 extends over 15 amino acids. CDR3 coding DNA: TGTGCCAGCAGCTCTACAGGGTCCCTCGCGATGGAGCAGTTCTTC. It yields the protein CASSSTGSLAMEQFF.

The V call is TRBV5-1, the J call TRBJ1-4, with D maybe TRBD1 (6 bases). The V and J ends lost 3 bases and 0 bases respectively, with 12 bases between them. CDR3 length: 16 amino acids. Germline V gene data show CDR1 as SGHRS and CDR2 as YFSETQ. Written as DNA, the CDR3 is TGCGCCAGCAGCTCGCGGACAGAGGCAACTAATGAAAAACTGTTTTTT. As protein: CASSSRTEATNEKLFF.

CDR3 loop: CASSRQGAGGPYEQYF. The CDR3 region has the DNA TGTGCCAGCAGCCGACAGGGAGCGGGAGGGCCCTACGAGCAGTACTTC. The chain joins TRBV6-2 or TRBV6-3 to TRBJ2-7; the match to TRBD2 covers 10 bases. This CDR3 region has 16 residues. The germline V gene encodes CDR1 MNHEY and CDR2 SVGEGT. J was trimmed by 2 bases and V by 6 bases; bases with no gene match: 10.